The present T cell receptor beta chain was sequenced within a study of brain T cells in children with intractable seizures. Whole-study findings and limits: Clones missing pre-surgery may reflect undersampling of that blood sample. Only CDR3 sequence similarity suggested viral specificity, without known HCMV serostatus.

Details on this clone: Its matching antigen is unknown.

Germline CDR1 reads MNHEY; CDR2 reads SMNVEV (reference sequence). The V segment lost 5 bases and the J segment 8 bases; nucleotides outside the gene matches: 14. This CDR3 has 17 residues. As for time point: blood from clinic visit 5 months post-surgery; TSC patient then seizure free. Using immunoSEQ multiplex PCR, the repertoire was profiled, and TCRdb retains in-frame clones only, with some absent. The top ten clones hold about 6% of a sample with about 320,000 clones, about 93% of them seen once. This chain connects TRBV27 to TRBJ1-6; 8 bases agree with TRBD1. Specimen: peripheral blood, collected around 5 months after surgery. The TCR comes from a boy younger than two with tuberous sclerosis and intractable seizures. CDR3 coding DNA: TGTGCCAGCAGTCCGTACGTTGGACAGGGTGGCGATTCACCCCTCCACTTT. Translating gives CASSPYVGQGGDSPLHF.